The entry below gives a single T cell receptor beta chain sequence along with its context. The source of the sample is a study of blood T cell repertoires in COVID-19. Study-wide context: Sources were T cells, B-cell-depleted T cells, or PBMCs; the material itself was cDNA or gDNA.

Profiled with immunoSEQ multiplex PCR; TCRdb holds only in-frame clones, not every one. The table has 390,000 or so clones, about nine tenths seen once. Source material: peripheral blood. This clonotype originated in a woman in her twenties or thirties with active or convalescent COVID-19.

CDR3 protein: CASSNTPIWEGTQYF. In DNA form, the CDR3 reads TGTGCCAGCAGTAACACTCCTATCTGGGAGGGGACCCAGTACTTC. This sequence joins TRBV6-5 and TRBJ2-5, with 7 bases lining up with TRBD2. The CDR3 has 15 residues. Losses at the gene ends were 5 bases for V and 7 bases for J; bases not matched to a gene: 13. CDR1 MNHEY and CDR2 SVGAGI come from the germline V gene.